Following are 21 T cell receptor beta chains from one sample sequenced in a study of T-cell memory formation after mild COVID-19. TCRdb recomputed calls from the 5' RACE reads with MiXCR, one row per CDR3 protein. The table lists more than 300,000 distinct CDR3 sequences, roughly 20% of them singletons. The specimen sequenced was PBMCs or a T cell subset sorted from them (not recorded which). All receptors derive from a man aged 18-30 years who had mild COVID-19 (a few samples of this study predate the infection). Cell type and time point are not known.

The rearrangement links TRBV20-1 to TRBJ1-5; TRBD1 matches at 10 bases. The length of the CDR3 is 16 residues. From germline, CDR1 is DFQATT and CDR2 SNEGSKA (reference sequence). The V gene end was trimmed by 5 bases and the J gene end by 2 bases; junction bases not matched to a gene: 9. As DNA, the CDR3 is TGCAGTGCTGCCGACAGGGGGCTCATGGGCAATCAGCCCCAGCATTTT. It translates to CSAADRGLMGNQPQHF.

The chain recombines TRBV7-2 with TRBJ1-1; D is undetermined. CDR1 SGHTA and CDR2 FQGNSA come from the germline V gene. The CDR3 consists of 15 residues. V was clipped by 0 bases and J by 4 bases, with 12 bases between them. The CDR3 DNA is TGTGCCAGCAGCTTAGCTTGGGTGGACTCCACTGAAGCTTTCTTT. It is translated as CASSLAWVDSTEAFF.

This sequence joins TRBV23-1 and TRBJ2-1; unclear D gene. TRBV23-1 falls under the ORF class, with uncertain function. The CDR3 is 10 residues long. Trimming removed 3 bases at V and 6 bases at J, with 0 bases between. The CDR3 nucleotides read TGCGCCAGCAGTCACAATGAGCAGTTCTTC. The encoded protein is CASSHNEQFF.

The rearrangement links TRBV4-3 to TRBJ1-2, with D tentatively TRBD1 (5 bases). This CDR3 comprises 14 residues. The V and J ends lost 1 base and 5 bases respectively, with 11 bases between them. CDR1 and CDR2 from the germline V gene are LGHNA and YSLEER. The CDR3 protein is CASSQARRGYGYTF. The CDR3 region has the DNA TGCGCCAGCAGCCAAGCGCGGAGGGGATATGGCTACACCTTC.

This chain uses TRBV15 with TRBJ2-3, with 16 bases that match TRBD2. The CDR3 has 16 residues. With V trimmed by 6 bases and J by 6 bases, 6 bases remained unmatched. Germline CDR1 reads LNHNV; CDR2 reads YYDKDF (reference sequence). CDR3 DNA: TGTGCCACCAGGGGGACTAGCGGGGGGGCGGGGGATACGCAGTATTTT. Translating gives CATRGTSGGAGDTQYF.

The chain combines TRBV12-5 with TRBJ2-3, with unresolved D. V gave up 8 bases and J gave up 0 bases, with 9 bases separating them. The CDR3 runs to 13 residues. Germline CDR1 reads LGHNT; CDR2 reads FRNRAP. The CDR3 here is CASRQASTDTQYF. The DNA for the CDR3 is TGTGCTAGTCGTCAGGCTAGCACAGATACGCAGTATTTT.

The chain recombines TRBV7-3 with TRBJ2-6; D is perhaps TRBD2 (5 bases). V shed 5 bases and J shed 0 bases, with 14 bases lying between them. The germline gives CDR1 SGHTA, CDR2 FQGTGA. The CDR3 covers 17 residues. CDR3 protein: CASSPMGVYSGANVLTF. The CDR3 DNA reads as TGTGCCAGCAGCCCCATGGGAGTGTACTCTGGGGCCAACGTCCTGACTTTC.

The CDR3 loop is CASSQPLGRGGRTDTQYF. Written as DNA, the CDR3 is TGTGCCAGCAGTCAACCCCTTGGGCGGGGGGGACGCACAGATACGCAGTATTTT. The rearrangement links TRBV6-5 to TRBJ2-3; TRBD2 aligns across 9 bases. This CDR3 has 18 amino acids. The V gene end was trimmed by 5 bases and the J gene end by 1 base; junction bases not matched to a gene: 13. From germline, CDR1 is MNHEY and CDR2 SVGAGI.

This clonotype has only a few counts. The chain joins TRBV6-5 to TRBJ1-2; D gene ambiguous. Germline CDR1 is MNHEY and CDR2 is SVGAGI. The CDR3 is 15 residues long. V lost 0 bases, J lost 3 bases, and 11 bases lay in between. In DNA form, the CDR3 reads TGTGCCAGCAGTTACTCCGTTCCGCTCGACTATGGCTACACCTTC. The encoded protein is CASSYSVPLDYGYTF.

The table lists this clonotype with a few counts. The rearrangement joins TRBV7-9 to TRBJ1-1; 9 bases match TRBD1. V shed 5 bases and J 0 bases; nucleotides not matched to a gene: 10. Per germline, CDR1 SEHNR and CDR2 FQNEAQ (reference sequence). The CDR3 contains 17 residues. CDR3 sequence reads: CASSGPRDREMNTEAFF. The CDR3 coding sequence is TGTGCCAGCAGCGGACCCCGGGACAGGGAAATGAACACTGAAGCTTTCTTT.

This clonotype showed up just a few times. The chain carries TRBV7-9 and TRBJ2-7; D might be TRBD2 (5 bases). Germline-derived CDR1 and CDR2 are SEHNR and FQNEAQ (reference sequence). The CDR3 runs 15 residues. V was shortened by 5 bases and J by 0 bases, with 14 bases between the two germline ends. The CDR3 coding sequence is TGTGCCAGCAGCCCCAGTGGGAGTTCCTCCTACGAGCAGTACTTC. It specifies CASSPSGSSSYEQYF. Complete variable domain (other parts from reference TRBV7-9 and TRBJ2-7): DTGVSQNPRHKITKRGQNVTFRCDPISEHNRLYWYRQTLGQGPEFLTYFQNEAQLEKSRLLSDRFSAERPKGSFSTLEIQRTEQGDSAMYLCASSPSGSSSYEQYFGPGTRLTVT.

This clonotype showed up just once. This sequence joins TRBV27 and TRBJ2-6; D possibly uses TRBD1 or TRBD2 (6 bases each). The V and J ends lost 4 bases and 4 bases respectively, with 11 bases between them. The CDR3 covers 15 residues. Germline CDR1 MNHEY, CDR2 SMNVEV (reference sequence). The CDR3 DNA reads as TGTGCCAGCAGTTCTACAGGGAGGGGGGCCAACGTCCTGACTTTC. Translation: CASSSTGRGANVLTF.

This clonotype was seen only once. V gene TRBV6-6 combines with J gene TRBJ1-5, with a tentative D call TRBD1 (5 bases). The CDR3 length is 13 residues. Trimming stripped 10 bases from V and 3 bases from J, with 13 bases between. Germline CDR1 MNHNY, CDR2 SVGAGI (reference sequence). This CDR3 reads CATCRGINQPQHF. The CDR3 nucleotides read TGTGCCACCTGCCGGGGCATCAATCAGCCCCAGCATTTT.

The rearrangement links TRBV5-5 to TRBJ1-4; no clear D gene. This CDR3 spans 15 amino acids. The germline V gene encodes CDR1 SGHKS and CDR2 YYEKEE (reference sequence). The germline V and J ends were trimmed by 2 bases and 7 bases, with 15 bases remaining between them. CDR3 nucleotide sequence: TGTGCCAGCAGCTTTGTACCGGTAGAGGGTGAAAAACTGTTTTTT. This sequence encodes CASSFVPVEGEKLFF.

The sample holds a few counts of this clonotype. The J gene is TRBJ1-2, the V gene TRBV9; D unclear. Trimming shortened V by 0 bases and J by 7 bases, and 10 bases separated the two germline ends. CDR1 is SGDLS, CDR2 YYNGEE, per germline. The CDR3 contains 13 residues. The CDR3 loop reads CASSVDPGGGYTF. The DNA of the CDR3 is TGTGCCAGCAGCGTAGACCCCGGAGGTGGCTACACCTTC.

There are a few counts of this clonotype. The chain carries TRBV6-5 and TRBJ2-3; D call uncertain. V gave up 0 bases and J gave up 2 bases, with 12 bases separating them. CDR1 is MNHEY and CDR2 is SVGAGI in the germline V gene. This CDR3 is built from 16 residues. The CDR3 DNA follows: TGTGCCAGCAGTTACTCTGGCCCCTTTTCCACAGATACGCAGTATTTT. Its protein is CASSYSGPFSTDTQYF.

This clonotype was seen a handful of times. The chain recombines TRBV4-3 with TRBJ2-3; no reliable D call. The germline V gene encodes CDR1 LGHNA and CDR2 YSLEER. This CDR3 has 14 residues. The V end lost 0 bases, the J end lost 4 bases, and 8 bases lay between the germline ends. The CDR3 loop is CASSQDRSPDTQYF. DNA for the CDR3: TGCGCCAGCAGCCAAGATCGCAGCCCAGATACGCAGTATTTT.

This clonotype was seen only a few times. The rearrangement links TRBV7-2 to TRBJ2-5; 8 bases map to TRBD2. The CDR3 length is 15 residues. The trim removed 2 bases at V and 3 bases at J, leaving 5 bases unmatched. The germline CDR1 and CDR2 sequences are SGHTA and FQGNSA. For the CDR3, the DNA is TGTGCCAGCAGCTTACCGGGGGGGCCAGAAGAGACCCAGTACTTC. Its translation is CASSLPGGPEETQYF.

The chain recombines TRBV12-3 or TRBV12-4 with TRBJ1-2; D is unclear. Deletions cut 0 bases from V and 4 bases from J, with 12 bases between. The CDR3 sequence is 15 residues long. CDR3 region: CASSLAQEGFYGYTF. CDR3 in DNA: TGTGCCAGCAGTTTAGCGCAGGAGGGTTTCTATGGCTACACCTTC.

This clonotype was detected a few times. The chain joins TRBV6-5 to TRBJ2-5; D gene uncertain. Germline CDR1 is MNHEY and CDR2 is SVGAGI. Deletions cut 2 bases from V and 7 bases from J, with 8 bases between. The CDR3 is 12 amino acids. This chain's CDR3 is CASSYEEGTQYF. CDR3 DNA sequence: TGTGCCAGCAGTTACGAAGAAGGGACCCAGTACTTC.

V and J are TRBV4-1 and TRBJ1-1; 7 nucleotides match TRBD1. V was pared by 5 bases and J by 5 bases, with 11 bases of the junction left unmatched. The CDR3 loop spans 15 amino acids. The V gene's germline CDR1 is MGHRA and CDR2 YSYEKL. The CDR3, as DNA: TGCGCCAGCAGCTCCCGACAGGGCAGGGATACTGAAGCTTTCTTT. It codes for CASSSRQGRDTEAFF.